A selection of T cell receptor beta chains follows, all from one sample in a study of graft-versus-host responses after intestinal transplantation. Sequencing used immunoSEQ multiplex PCR; TCRdb keeps in-frame clones, though not all of them. This sample has about 78,000 clones, with 80% to 90% found just once. The antigens of these receptors remain unknown. This material consisted of unstimulated CD8+ T cells sorted from spleen or lymph node cells, taken before transplant. The receptors derive from a human donor who was the organ donor for an intestinal transplant. CDR3s include the opening cysteine and the closing phenylalanine or tryptophan. Fields, in order: J gene, D gene, V gene, CDR3 protein, CDR3 DNA. A D gene is named only where the DNA matches it firmly.

j_gene: TRBJ1-5; d_gene: -; v_gene: TRBV2; CDR3aa: CASSSAGGPFKPQHF; CDR3nt: TGTGCCAGCAGCAGCGCCGGGGGTCCCTTCAAACCCCAGCATTTT
j_gene: TRBJ1-1; d_gene: -; v_gene: TRBV9; CDR3aa: CASSVGAGSILNTEAFF; CDR3nt: TGTGCCAGCAGCGTAGGCGCTGGATCTATTTTGAACACTGAAGCTTTCTTT
j_gene: TRBJ2-5; d_gene: -; v_gene: TRBV11-3; CDR3aa: CASSLALQETQYF; CDR3nt: TGTGCCAGCAGCTTAGCCCTGCAAGAGACCCAGTACTTC
j_gene: TRBJ2-7; d_gene: TRBD2; v_gene: TRBV2; CDR3aa: CASSPLTGGPYEQYF; CDR3nt: TGTGCCAGCAGTCCATTGACGGGGGGGCCCTACGAGCAGTACTTC
j_gene: TRBJ2-5; d_gene: -; v_gene: TRBV7-9; CDR3aa: CASSLAWVETQYF; CDR3nt: TGTGCCAGCAGCTTAGCGTGGGTGGAGACCCAGTACTTC
j_gene: TRBJ1-6; d_gene: -; v_gene: TRBV19; CDR3aa: CASRTVRLGSYNSPLHF; CDR3nt: TGTGCCAGTAGAACAGTCCGACTCGGCTCCTATAATTCACCCCTCCACTTT
j_gene: TRBJ2-7; d_gene: TRBD2; v_gene: TRBV4-2; CDR3aa: CASSQDRGAYEQYF; CDR3nt: TGTGCCAGCAGCCAAGATCGGGGGGCCTACGAGCAGTACTTC
j_gene: TRBJ2-2; d_gene: -; v_gene: TRBV15; CDR3aa: CATSRDKGITGELFF; CDR3nt: TGTGCCACCAGCAGAGATAAGGGGATCACCGGGGAGCTGTTTTTT
j_gene: TRBJ1-2; d_gene: -; v_gene: TRBV7-9; CDR3aa: CASSLGPFTLLSNYGYTF; CDR3nt: TGTGCCAGCAGCTTAGGACCTTTCACTCTATTATCTAACTATGGCTACACCTTC
j_gene: TRBJ2-1; d_gene: TRBD2; v_gene: TRBV7-6; CDR3aa: CASSPKTSGGAWHEQFF; CDR3nt: TGTGCCAGCAGCCCAAAGACTAGCGGGGGGGCCTGGCATGAGCAGTTCTTC